This entry features one T cell receptor (beta chain) sequence. The protocol was immunoSEQ multiplex PCR, while the TCRdb copy is restricted to in-frame clones and leaves out a portion. The table lists 250,000 to 300,000 clones, approximately 91% of them singletons. This entry belongs to a study of blood T cell repertoires in COVID-19. The junction had 6 bases not matched to a gene; V was cut back by 4 bases and J by 4 bases. The CDR3 extends over 15 amino acids. Germline V gene data show CDR1 as KGHDR and CDR2 as SFDVKD. The V and J genes are TRBV24-1 and TRBJ1-2; 9 positions match TRBD1. The sample was peripheral blood. This receptor was taken from a woman aged 25 to 39 with COVID-19, enrolled during active disease. DNA for the CDR3: TGTGCCACCAGTGACGCCGCACAGGGGGCCTATGGCTACACCTTC. Protein: CATSDAAQGAYGYTF.